One sample yielded the 19 T cell receptor beta chains listed below, sequenced in a study of T cell responses to AZD1222 COVID-19 vaccine. Clones were read by immunoSEQ multiplex PCR, and TCRdb kept only the in-frame ones, dropping some. The table includes approximately 30,000 clones, approximately 92% detected once. Sequencing was performed on peripheral blood, taken 28 days after the second AZD1222 dose. These TCRs come from an adult who received the AZD1222 COVID-19 vaccine.

This CDR3 is CASSEGFIWGDTQYF. CDR3 bases: TGTGCCAGTAGCGAGGGATTTATTTGGGGAGATACGCAGTATTTT. The chain joins TRBV19 to TRBJ2-3; D is possibly TRBD2 (5 bases). There are 15 residues in the CDR3. The germline gives CDR1 LNHDA, CDR2 SQIVND (reference sequence). Between the trimmed V and J ends, which lost 6 bases and 5 bases, there was a span of 18 bases.

The chain combines TRBV5-6 with TRBJ2-3; TRBD2 matches 8 bases. CDR3 size: 16 residues. Trimming cost V 1 base and J 1 base; bases outside gene matches: 5. Germline V gene lookup returns CDR1 SGHDT and CDR2 YYEEEE. CDR3 amino acids: CASSLTSGGRTDTQYF. CDR3 DNA: TGTGCCAGCAGCTTGACTAGCGGCGGTCGCACAGATACGCAGTATTTT.

For the CDR3, the DNA is TGTGCCAGCTCAGAAACACTGAACACTGAAGCTTTCTTT. Protein product: CASSETLNTEAFF. The V call is TRBV18, the J call TRBJ1-1; D uncertain. V gave up 5 bases and J gave up 0 bases, with 7 bases separating them. The CDR3 has 13 residues. In germline, CDR1 is KGHSH, CDR2 LQKENI.

This chain joins TRBV7-2 and TRBJ2-6; D remains unclear. The CDR3 consists of 15 residues. Germline V gives CDR1 SGHTA, CDR2 FQGNSA. V lost 3 bases and J lost 0, with 6 bases in between. The CDR3 nucleotides are TGTGCCAGCAGCTTCCGGCTCTCTGGGGCCAACGTCCTGACTTTC. Translating gives CASSFRLSGANVLTF.

The chain carries TRBV27 and TRBJ2-3; tentatively, D is TRBD1 (5 bases). Trimming stripped 4 bases from V and 5 bases from J, with 7 bases between. The germline CDR1 and CDR2 sequences are MNHEY and SMNVEV (reference sequence). CDR3 length: 12 residues. CDR3 sequence: CASSSGIDTQYF. Here the CDR3 DNA reads TGTGCCAGCAGTTCAGGGATAGATACGCAGTATTTT.

V is TRBV2 and J is TRBJ1-2, with 11 bases fitting TRBD1. CDR3 length: 14 residues. Trimming removed 6 bases from V and 3 bases from J; junction bases left unmatched: 3. Germline V gives CDR1 SNHLY, CDR2 FYNNEI. CDR3 residues: CASRGTGGYYGYTF. Written as DNA, the CDR3 is TGTGCCAGCAGGGGGACAGGGGGGTACTATGGCTACACCTTC.

The rearrangement uses TRBV7-8 and TRBJ1-5; TRBD1 matches 9 bases. The CDR3 runs 15 residues. Trimming removed 0 bases from V and 10 bases from J; junction bases left unmatched: 7. The germline CDR1 and CDR2 sequences are SGHVS and FQNEAQ. CDR3 in DNA: TGTGCCAGCAGCTTAGCGGGACAGGGACCCCTACCCCAGCATTTT. Encoded protein: CASSLAGQGPLPQHF.

The chain links TRBV5-4 to TRBJ2-3; perhaps TRBD1 as D (6 bases). The V end lost 4 bases, the J end lost 3 bases, and 12 bases lay between the germline ends. This CDR3 is 14 amino acids long. Germline CDR1 and CDR2: SGHNT and YYREEE (reference sequence). CDR3: CASSAAQGTDTQYF. In nucleotides, the CDR3 is TGTGCCAGCAGCGCGGCCCAGGGGACAGATACGCAGTATTTT.

The V gene is TRBV24-1, the J gene TRBJ1-2; D perhaps matches TRBD1 (6 bases). CDR3 length: 12 amino acids. Germline V gives CDR1 KGHDR, CDR2 SFDVKD. Trimming cost V 9 bases and J 5 bases, with 12 bases left between them. CDR3 sequence (DNA): TGTGCCACCGGGGACAATGCGTATGGCTACACCTTC. Encoded protein: CATGDNAYGYTF.

The V and J genes are TRBV19 and TRBJ1-3; tentative D call: TRBD1 (5 bases). With 5 bases removed from V and 0 bases from J, the gap between germline ends came to 17 bases. The CDR3 extends over 17 amino acids. Germline CDR1 is LNHDA and CDR2 is SQIVND (reference sequence). The CDR3 sequence: CASSRRGGRYSGNTIYF. The CDR3 nucleotides are TGTGCCAGTAGTCGACGGGGGGGACGATACTCTGGAAACACCATATATTTT.

This clone was seen a few times. The CDR3 bases are TGTGCCAGCAGTTTAACCGGACAGGGGGCGAACAATCAGCCCCAGCATTTT. Residues: CASSLTGQGANNQPQHF. This sequence joins TRBV27 and TRBJ1-5, with 11 bases aligning to TRBD1. J gave up 3 bases and V 2 bases, and 6 bases lay outside the gene matches. This CDR3 is built from 17 residues. Germline CDR1 MNHEY, CDR2 SMNVEV (reference sequence).

The chain employs TRBV28 and TRBJ1-5; perhaps TRBD1 as D (6 bases). V lost 2 bases and J 6 bases, leaving 11 bases between the germline ends. This CDR3 has 14 amino acids. The germline CDR1 and CDR2 sequences are MDHEN and SYDVKM. The CDR3 region has the DNA TGTGCCAGCAGTTTAGGGGGGGGCTCTCAGCCCCAGCATTTT. Translating it yields CASSLGGGSQPQHF.

The V and J genes are TRBV9 and TRBJ2-1; no clear D gene. This CDR3 spans 14 amino acids. V lost 3 bases to trimming and J lost 5 bases, with 12 bases between them. Germline CDR1 and CDR2: SGDLS and YYNGEE. In nucleotides, the CDR3 is TGTGCCAGCAGCGGGACGACTGGAAACAATGAGCAGTTCTTC. Translation gives CASSGTTGNNEQFF.

This clone appeared a single time. This rearrangement joins TRBV2 to TRBJ2-1; the D is unclear. Germline assignment: CDR1 SNHLY and CDR2 FYNNEI. V was clipped by 4 bases and J by 0 bases, with 7 bases between them. The CDR3 is 14 residues long. For the CDR3, the DNA is TGTGCCAGCAGTGCCCACAGCTCCTACAATGAGCAGTTCTTC. It encodes CASSAHSSYNEQFF.

This chain links TRBV12-3 or TRBV12-4 with TRBJ1-1; D not resolved. V lost 6 bases to trimming and J lost 5 bases, with 13 bases between them. This CDR3 spans 13 amino acids. Here the CDR3 reads CASSRNDRTEAFF. CDR3 sequence (DNA): TGTGCCAGCAGCCGTAATGATAGGACTGAAGCTTTCTTT.

The gene calls are TRBV28 and TRBJ1-5; D call uncertain. CDR1 and CDR2 from the germline V gene are MDHEN and SYDVKM. The germline V and J ends were trimmed by 6 bases and 1 base, with 4 bases remaining between them. The CDR3 covers 12 residues. CDR3 DNA: TGTGCCAGCAGGAGGAGCAATCAGCCCCAGCATTTT. Amino acid sequence: CASRRSNQPQHF. The entire variable domain, with the rest obtained from reference TRBV28 and TRBJ1-5, is as follows: DVKVTQSSRYLVKRTGEKVFLECVQDMDHENMFWYRQDPGLGLRLIYFSYDVKMKEKGDIPEGYSVSREKKERFSLILESASTNQTSMYLCASRRSNQPQHFGDGTRLSIL.

The chain links TRBV5-1 to TRBJ1-4; possibly TRBD1 for D (5 bases). Germline V lookup: CDR1 SGHRS, CDR2 YFSETQ. Trimming left V 0 bases short and J 8 bases short, with 14 bases between. This CDR3 is built from 15 residues. CDR3 region: CASSLASQGGEKLFF. The CDR3 DNA reads TGCGCCAGCAGCTTGGCCAGCCAGGGTGGGGAAAAACTGTTTTTT.

The chain carries TRBV28 and TRBJ2-3; 9 bases map to TRBD2. This CDR3 has 17 amino acids. Germline V gene data show CDR1 as MDHEN and CDR2 as SYDVKM. With V trimmed by 2 bases and J by 1 base, 7 bases remained unmatched. CDR3 amino acids: CASSLVVRLAGTDTQYF. DNA of the CDR3: TGTGCCAGCAGTTTAGTAGTAAGACTAGCGGGCACAGATACGCAGTATTTT.

The chain links TRBV28 to TRBJ2-2; 7 bases are a match to TRBD2. Germline V gene lookup returns CDR1 MDHEN and CDR2 SYDVKM. Trimming at V came to 7 bases and at J to 6 bases, leaving 14 bases not matched to a gene. This CDR3 region has 16 residues. CDR3 sequence: CASTLGGRAGAGELFF. The CDR3 coding sequence is TGTGCCAGCACCCTTGGGGGGAGGGCCGGTGCCGGGGAGCTGTTTTTT.